This TCR beta chain is drawn from a study of blood T cells in healthy people across ages. This clonotype was counted between two and nine times. The target antigen is unknown. Healthy Caucasian individuals from Russia aged about 6 to 100 were enrolled as donors. Combining a sample-barcoded 5' primer with a J-beta primer mix, a second PCR ran for about 7 to 11 cycles. There were at least 3 million CDR3-containing paired-end reads obtained from each sample. TCRdb analysed the 5' RACE reads with MiXCR anew, one entry per CDR3 protein. The sample has roughly 800,000 distinct CDR3 sequences; 58% are singletons. Study-wide results and limits: Long-lived donors exceeded aged donors in naive CD4+ cells and diversity.

Trimming cost V 1 base and J 8 bases; bases outside gene matches: 4. Germline-derived CDR1 and CDR2 are DFQATT and SNEGSKA (reference sequence). The CDR3 is 12 amino acids. Sequencing was performed on blood. This sequence joins TRBV20-1 and TRBJ1-2, with 7 bases matching TRBD1. The receptor was isolated from a man aged 30 to 45 in good health. The DNA of the CDR3 is TGCAGTGCTAGAGGGGGAGGGGGCGGCTACACCTTC. Translation: CSARGGGGGYTF.